This T cell receptor (beta chain) appears in the sequencing data of a study of shared clonotypes between healthy human individuals. Study context: Samples came from a couple of female and three male donors aged 18 to 49.

Once extracted for a subset, genomic DNA was divided evenly among several immunoSEQ plates. The repertoire was sequenced with immunoSEQ multiplex PCR; TCRdb's copy has only in-frame clones and lacks some. Of approximately 2,000,000 clones in the sample, 85% to 95% were seen once. Naive CD8 cells lacked CD45RO, underwent positive selection for CCR7 and left out terminally differentiated effector memory CD45RA+ cells. Germline CDR1 is GTSNPN and CDR2 is SVGIG (reference sequence). The CDR3 length is 12 residues. This clone was detected only once. The junction departs from the called germline gene at one end, perhaps through a read error.

The chain recombines TRBV30 with TRBJ2-4, with a tentative D call TRBD2 (6 bases). What was sequenced was naive CD8+ T cells from PBMCs. The clonotype was recovered from a man between 18 and 35 years old in good health. Some clones in this sample may be carry-over from other donors' samples. The CDR3 protein is CAWSGWTKSLLF. In DNA form, the CDR3 reads TGTGCCTGGAGTGGCTGGACTAAGTCATTACTGTTC.